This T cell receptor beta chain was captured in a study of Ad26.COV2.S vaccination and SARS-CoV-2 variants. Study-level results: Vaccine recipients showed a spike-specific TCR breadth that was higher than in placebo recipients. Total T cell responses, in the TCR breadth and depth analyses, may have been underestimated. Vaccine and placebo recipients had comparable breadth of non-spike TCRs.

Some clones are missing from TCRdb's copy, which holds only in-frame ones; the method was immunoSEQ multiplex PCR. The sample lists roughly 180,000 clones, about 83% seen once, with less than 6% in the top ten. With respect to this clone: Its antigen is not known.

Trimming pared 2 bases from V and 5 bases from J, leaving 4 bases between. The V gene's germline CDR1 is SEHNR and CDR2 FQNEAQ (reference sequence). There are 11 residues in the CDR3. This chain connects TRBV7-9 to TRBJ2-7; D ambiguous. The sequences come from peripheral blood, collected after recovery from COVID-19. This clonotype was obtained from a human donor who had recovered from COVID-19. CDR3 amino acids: CASSLSNEQYF. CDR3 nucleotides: TGTGCCAGCAGCTTAAGCAACGAGCAGTACTTC.